These T cell receptor beta chains were read from a single sample in a study of cytomegalovirus exposure and HLA in healthy donors. Libraries were prepared by immunoSEQ multiplex PCR; TCRdb keeps only in-frame clonotypes and omits some of them. The table shows 30,000 to 35,000 clones, with about 70% occurring only once. Sequencing input: PBMCs. The receptors were gathered from a middle-aged man in good health and CMV-seropositive. Both conserved end residues are trimmed from each CDR3. Each record gives: J gene, V gene, CDR3 length, CDR3 protein.

>TRBJ1-2|TRBV28|14
ASSLPSGTGTYGYT
>TRBJ2-5|TRBV6-1|13
ASSIMQGAQETQY
>TRBJ2-6|TRBV28|14
ASSWGDNSGANVLT
>TRBJ2-1|TRBV5-1|13
ASSHSGGQYNEQF
>TRBJ1-1|TRBV6-5|12
ASSYSRDRDEAF
>TRBJ1-2|TRBV6-1|11
ASSENPGGGYT
>TRBJ2-5|TRBV6-5|12
ASRQTGGRKTQY
>TRBJ2-7|TRBV7-2|11
ASSPRGFYEQY
>TRBJ2-1|TRBV5-1|12
ASSFSADYNEQF
>TRBJ2-2|TRBV15|11
ATSDGGTGELF
>TRBJ2-5|TRBV28|13
ASSLSGLGLKTQY
>TRBJ2-2|TRBV5-1|17
ASSLRVSGGAANTGELF